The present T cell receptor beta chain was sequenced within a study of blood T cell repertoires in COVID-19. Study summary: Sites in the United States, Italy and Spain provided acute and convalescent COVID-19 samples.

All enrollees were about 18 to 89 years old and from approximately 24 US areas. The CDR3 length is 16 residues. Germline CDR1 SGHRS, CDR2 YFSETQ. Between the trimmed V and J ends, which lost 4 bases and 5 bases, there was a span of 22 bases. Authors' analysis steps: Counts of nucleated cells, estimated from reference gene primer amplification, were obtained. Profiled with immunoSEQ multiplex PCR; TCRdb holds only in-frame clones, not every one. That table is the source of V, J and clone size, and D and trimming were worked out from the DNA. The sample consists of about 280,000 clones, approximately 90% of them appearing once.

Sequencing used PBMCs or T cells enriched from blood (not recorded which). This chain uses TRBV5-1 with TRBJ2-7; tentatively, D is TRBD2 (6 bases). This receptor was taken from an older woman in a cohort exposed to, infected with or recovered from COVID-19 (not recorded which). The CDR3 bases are TGCGCCAGCAGCCTGCTATATCGAGGAGGGGAGGACGAGCAGTACTTC. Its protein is CASSLLYRGGEDEQYF.